These T cell receptor beta chains were read from a single sample in a study of beta chain features in type 1 diabetes. TCRdb keeps only in-frame clones here, not all; method: immunoSEQ multiplex PCR. The profile covers about 160,000 clones, with less than 9.5% appearing a single time and over 2% taken by the ten largest. The specimen sequenced was central memory CD4+ T cells from blood. The receptors stem from a woman aged 18-29 years in good health. The CDR3 runs from the conserved cysteine through the conserved F or W. D genes are given only for firm matches. A clone size is listed for some rows: how often the clone was seen (once, few, many), or a class if it is expanded.

>TRBD2|TRBJ2-3|few|TRBV30
TGTGCCTGGAGTGTTGGGACGCGAGCGGGAGCTGGCACAGATACGCAGTATTTT
CAWSVGTRAGAGTDTQYF
>TRBD2|TRBJ2-3|NA|TRBV5-1
TGCGCCAGCAGCTCCCTTAGCGGGGGGGTTAGCACAGATACGCAGTATTTT
CASSSLSGGVSTDTQYF
>TRBD2|TRBJ2-1|once|TRBV9
TGTGCCAGCAGCGCAACCCGGCGCGGGGGAGAGGCGTTCTTC
CASSATRRGGEAFF
>TRBD1|TRBJ1-2|NA|TRBV19
TGTGCCAGTAGTGAACTCGGTTCCGGGACAGGAGACTATGGCTACACCTTC
CASSELGSGTGDYGYTF
>NA|TRBJ2-7|few|TRBV30
TGTGCCTGGAGTAGGGGCAGCTCCTACGAGCAGTACTTC
CAWSRGSSYEQYF
>NA|TRBJ2-7|few|TRBV30
TGTGCCTGGAGTGTACGCGACAGGAGCTCCTACGAGCAGTACTTC
CAWSVRDRSSYEQYF
>TRBD2|TRBJ2-3|NA|TRBV30
TGTGCCTGGGGGAGGGGCACAGATACGCAGTATTTT
CAWGRGTDTQYF
>NA|TRBJ1-2|few|TRBV30
TGTGCCTGTCCCCGGGGGGTTTATGGCTACACCTTC
CACPRGVYGYTF
>NA|TRBJ1-1|many|TRBV6-6
TGTGCCAGCAGACGACAGATCTCGAACACTGAAGCTTTCTTT
CASRRQISNTEAFF
>NA|TRBJ2-1|few|TRBV2
TGTGCCAGCAGTGAACCGGGGAATGAGCAGTTCTTC
CASSEPGNEQFF
>NA|TRBJ2-6|few|TRBV30
TGTGCCAGCCGGACAGCTGGGGCCAACGTCCTGACTTTC
CASRTAGANVLTF
>NA|TRBJ1-4|few|TRBV30
TGTGCCTGGACCCAGGTTCCAACTAATGAAAAACTGTTTTTT
CAWTQVPTNEKLFF
>NA|TRBJ1-1|once|TRBV18
TGTGCCAGCTCAGAACAGGGTTCTAAGGGGGAAGCTTTCTTT
CASSEQGSKGEAFF
>NA|TRBJ1-1|NA|TRBV5-4
TGTGCCAGCAGCTTGGGAACCGGGGGAGCTTTCTTT
CASSLGTGGAFF
>NA|TRBJ1-3|NA|TRBV6-6
TGTGCCAGCGCGCGAGGGGGAAACACCATATATTTT
CASARGGNTIYF
>TRBD1|TRBJ1-1|few|TRBV15
TGTGCCACCACCCGGGACAGGGACACTGAAGCTTTCTTT
CATTRDRDTEAFF
>TRBD2|TRBJ2-3|NA|TRBV30
TGTGCCTGGGTTAGCGGGAGGACAGATACGCAGTATTTT
CAWVSGRTDTQYF
>TRBD1|TRBJ1-2|few|TRBV25-1
TGTGCCAGCAGCCGGACAGGTTTTAACTATGGCTACACCTTC
CASSRTGFNYGYTF
>TRBD1|TRBJ2-1|few|TRBV5-1
TGCGCCAGCAGCATAGACAGGGCTAACAATGAGCAGTTCTTC
CASSIDRANNEQFF
>TRBD1|TRBJ1-2|few|TRBV18
TGTGCCAGCTCACCACCGGAGGGACAGTCATATGGCTACACCTTC
CASSPPEGQSYGYTF
>TRBD1|TRBJ2-2|few|TRBV7-9
TGTGCCAGCGGGACAGGGGGCGGGGACACCGGGGAGCTGTTTTTT
CASGTGGGDTGELFF
>NA|TRBJ1-1|few|TRBV6-5
TGTGCCAGCAGTTACTCGAGTTCGGGGGGAGACACTGAAGCTTTCTTT
CASSYSSSGGDTEAFF
>TRBD1|TRBJ1-1|NA|TRBV5-1
TGCGCCAGCAGCTTGGAGGGGGCCGCGTTGGATTTCGAAGCTTTCTTT
CASSLEGAALDFEAFF
>NA|TRBJ2-6|many|TRBV18
TGTGCCAGCTCCGGGGGACGGCCCGTGTCTGGGGCCAACGTCCTGACTTTC
CASSGGRPVSGANVLTF
>NA|TRBJ1-2|few|TRBV20-1
TGCAGTGCTAGAGATTGGAGCACCTACACCTTC
CSARDWSTYTF
>TRBD2|TRBJ2-5|few|TRBV5-1
TGCGCCAGCAGCTTAGGACTAGGCCAAGAGACCCAGTACTTC
CASSLGLGQETQYF
>NA|TRBJ1-2|few|TRBV2
TGTGCCAGCAGTGTACTATCGGGAACTCTCTATGGCTACACCTTC
CASSVLSGTLYGYTF